This is a list of T cell receptor beta chains from one sample in a study of blood T cell repertoires in COVID-19. Produced via immunoSEQ multiplex PCR; TCRdb's table is partial and in-frame only. Of a few hundred thousand clones listed, 80% to 95% were seen once; the top ten hold around a sixth. Sequenced material: PBMCs or T cells enriched from blood (not recorded which). The receptors shown here come from a woman in her 30s who had recovered from COVID-19. The CDR3 runs from the conserved cysteine through the conserved F or W. A D gene is named only where the DNA matches it firmly.

TRBJ2-1	TRBV28	-	TGTGCCAGCAGTTTAGGACAGAGCTCCTACAATGAGCAGTTCTTC	CASSLGQSSYNEQFF
TRBJ1-2	TRBV7-9	TRBD1	TGTGCCAGCAGCTCTGACAGGGGAACAGTCTATGGCTACACCTTC	CASSSDRGTVYGYTF
TRBJ2-1	TRBV5-6	TRBD1	TGTGCCAGCAGATTGTTGGTTGGCGGGACAGGTGAGCAGTTCTTC	CASRLLVGGTGEQFF
TRBJ1-3	TRBV18	-	TGTGCCAGCTCAAGTCGAGGACACAAAGCTGGAAACACCATATATTTT	CASSSRGHKAGNTIYF
TRBJ1-1	TRBV4-1	-	TGCGCCAGCAGCCAAGGAAGGGCCCGGGGAGCTGAAGCTTTCTTT	CASSQGRARGAEAFF
TRBJ2-5	TRBV4-1	TRBD2	TGCGCCAGCAGCCATCTGGGACTAGCGGAAAATCAAGAGACCCAGTACTTC	CASSHLGLAENQETQYF
TRBJ1-2	TRBV12-3/TRBV12-4	TRBD1	TGTGCCAGCAGTGCCGGGACAGGGAATGGCTACACCTTC	CASSAGTGNGYTF
TRBJ2-7	TRBV11-2	TRBD1	TGTGCCAGCAGGTCAGGGGGCAGTTCCTACGAGCAGTACTTC	CASRSGGSSYEQYF
TRBJ2-7	TRBV7-3	-	TGTGCCAGCAGCTTAGTCGGCGGGGGCGACTACGAGCAGTACTTC	CASSLVGGGDYEQYF
TRBJ2-1	TRBV27	TRBD1	TGTGCCAGCAGTAATCGCTACAGAAGACCGGGACAGGATCTCTACAATGAGCAGTTCTTC	CASSNRYRRPGQDLYNEQFF
TRBJ2-5	TRBV6-1	-	TGTGCCAGCAGTGATGGGGAGGAAGAGACCCAGTACTTC	CASSDGEEETQYF
TRBJ1-1	TRBV19	-	TGTGCCAGTAGTACCCCACAGGTCTCTGGAGCTTTCTTT	CASSTPQVSGAFF
TRBJ1-1	TRBV7-9	TRBD1	TGTGCCAGCAGCTCATCCGGGACAGGGTACGACACTGAAGCTTTCTTT	CASSSSGTGYDTEAFF
TRBJ1-2	TRBV27	TRBD1	TGTGCCAGCAGTCTCGGGACAGGGGAAGGCTACACCTTC	CASSLGTGEGYTF
TRBJ1-2	TRBV4-1	-	TGCGCCAGCAGCCAAGCAGAGAGGCAGTTTTATGGCTACACCTTC	CASSQAERQFYGYTF
TRBJ1-1	TRBV15	-	TGTGCCACCAGCCTCCGGGGGGACACTGAAGCTTTCTTT	CATSLRGDTEAFF
TRBJ1-5	TRBV12-3/TRBV12-4	-	TGTGCCAGCAGTTTAGCAGGGGTTGAATCCCAGCATTTT	CASSLAGVESQHF
TRBJ1-6	TRBV3-1/TRBV3-2	-	TGTGCCAGCAGCCAAGACAGGGGATACTCACCCCTCCACTTT	CASSQDRGYSPLHF
TRBJ2-5	TRBV27	TRBD1	TGTGCCAGCAGTTATTCCGGGACAGGGCTGGAGACCCAGTACTTC	CASSYSGTGLETQYF
TRBJ2-1	TRBV11-2	TRBD2	TGTGCCAGCAGCTTTATGACTAGCGGGGGGCCTGAGCAGTTCTTC	CASSFMTSGGPEQFF
TRBJ2-7	TRBV9	TRBD2	TGTGCCAGCAGCCTAGGACTAGAGTTGGGCGAGCAGTACTTC	CASSLGLELGEQYF
TRBJ1-5	TRBV2	-	TGTGCCAGCAGTGACCGGGGGGGGTCGGGCAATCAGCCCCAGCATTTT	CASSDRGGSGNQPQHF
TRBJ1-2	TRBV9	-	TGTGCCAGCAGCGTAGGGGCGGGGGGCTCCGGTGGCTACACCTTC	CASSVGAGGSGGYTF